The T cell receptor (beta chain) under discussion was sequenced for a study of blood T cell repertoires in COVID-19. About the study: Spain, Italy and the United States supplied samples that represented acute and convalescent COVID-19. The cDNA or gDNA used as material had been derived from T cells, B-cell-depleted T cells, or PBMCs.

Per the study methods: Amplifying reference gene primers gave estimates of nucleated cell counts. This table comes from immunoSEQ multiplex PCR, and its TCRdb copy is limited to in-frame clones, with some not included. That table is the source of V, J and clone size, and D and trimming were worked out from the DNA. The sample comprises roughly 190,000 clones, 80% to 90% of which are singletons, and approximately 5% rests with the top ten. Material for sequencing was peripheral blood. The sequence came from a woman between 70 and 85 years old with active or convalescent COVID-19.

For the CDR3, the DNA is TGTGCCAGCAGTGAGCCCAGGGGGCAGAACTATGGCTACACCTTC. Translating it yields CASSEPRGQNYGYTF. This rearrangement joins TRBV2 to TRBJ1-2; 8 bases are a match to TRBD1. The CDR3 contains 15 residues. V gave up 3 bases and J gave up 2 bases; unmatched junction bases: 5. CDR1 SNHLY and CDR2 FYNNEI come from the germline V gene.